This TCR beta chain was recovered during a study of sequential checkpoint blockade in melanoma. Study context: First-line arms were nivolumab then ipilimumab, or the reverse, randomized 1:1. After both sequences, patients received maintenance nivolumab.

The CDR3 is made up of 15 amino acids. J gave up 4 bases and V 3 bases, and 7 bases lay outside the gene matches. Looked up from germline, CDR1 is PRHDT and CDR2 is FYEKMQ (reference sequence). The table came from immunoSEQ multiplex PCR; TCRdb's copy has only in-frame clones and leaves some out. The sample includes roughly 8,400 clones, approximately 81% of them seen just once. Regarding treatment: randomized to nivolumab then ipilimumab (arm A) or the reverse (arm B). Sorted cells were live CD3+CD8+, lacking CD19 and CD56, from PBMCs. This sequence was found in a human donor with melanoma. The source was CD8+ T cells sorted from blood (inferred from file names), collected from a patient given nivolumab and ipilimumab in sequence. This chain uses TRBV13 with TRBJ2-7; 9 nucleotides agree with TRBD1. CDR3 DNA: TGTGCCAGCAGCTTTGGGACAGGGTCGGGTTACGAGCAGTACTTC. Translated, it gives CASSFGTGSGYEQYF.